A single sample gave rise to the 29 T cell receptor beta chains below, sequenced in a study of blood T cells in healthy people across ages. It was with a sample-barcoded 5' primer and a J-beta primer mix that a second PCR of roughly 7 to 12 cycles was run. Each CDR3 protein gets one entry after TCRdb re-called the 5' RACE reads with MiXCR. The sample has 450,000 to 600,000 distinct CDR3 sequences; around 27% are singletons. These data are also associated with another study on T cells of mothers and their children.

Material for sequencing was blood. These receptors all come from a boy between 2 and 10 years old in good health.

This chain uses TRBV2 with TRBJ2-5; 7 bases line up with TRBD1. The better agreement between TRBJ2-1 and the DNA end casts doubt on the J call. Germline V gives CDR1 SNHLY, CDR2 FYNNEI. This CDR3 contains 12 residues. This CDR3 is CASSERGREQFF. The CDR3 DNA follows: TGTGCCAGCAGTGAAAGGGGGCGTGAGCAGTTCTTC.

V usage is TRBV20-1 and J usage is TRBJ2-7; possible D gene TRBD2, 6 bases. CDR3 length: 12 residues. Germline-derived CDR1 and CDR2 are DFQATT and SNEGSKA (reference sequence). Trimming took 3 bases from V and 6 from J, leaving 12 bases between them. Here the CDR3 DNA reads TGCAGTGCTAGTCCCCGGGGGAGCGAGCAGTACTTC. It encodes CSASPRGSEQYF.

The chain combines TRBV20-1 with TRBJ2-1, with D uncertain. V lost 0 bases to trimming and J lost 2 bases, with 11 bases between them. The CDR3 consists of 15 residues. Germline CDR1 reads DFQATT; CDR2 reads SNEGSKA (reference sequence). The CDR3 DNA sequence: TGCAGTGCTAGAGATACGGGCTCCACCTACAATGAGCAGTTCTTC. It yields the protein CSARDTGSTYNEQFF.

The chain employs TRBV10-2 and TRBJ2-5; TRBD2 aligns across 9 bases. Germline V gene lookup returns CDR1 WSHSY and CDR2 SAAADI. The CDR3 extends over 15 amino acids. Trimming removed 2 bases from V and 3 bases from J; junction bases left unmatched: 4. Written as DNA, the CDR3 is TGCGCCAGCAGTGAGCGGGCTAGCGGGAAAGAGACCCAGTACTTC. The encoded protein is CASSERASGKETQYF.

With respect to this clonotype: Germline and junction disagree at one end, which may indicate a read error. V is TRBV7-7 and J is TRBJ1-3; 9 nucleotides match TRBD1. The CDR3 is made up of 15 amino acids. The V gene's germline CDR1 is SSHAT and CDR2 FNYEAQ (reference sequence). CDR3 DNA sequence: TGTGCTAGCAGCCCCGGGACAGGGAGGGGAAACACCATATATTTT. The encoded protein is CASSPGTGRGNTIYF.

This clonotype was detected a few times. The chain employs TRBV7-9 and TRBJ2-5; D is tentatively TRBD1 or TRBD2 (6 bases each). V lost 7 bases and J lost 5, with 20 bases in between. This CDR3 spans 15 amino acids. The germline gives CDR1 SEHNR, CDR2 FQNEAQ (reference sequence). Here the CDR3 reads CASTPRGGRGETQYF. The DNA of the CDR3 is TGTGCCAGCACCCCTAGAGGGGGGAGAGGGGAGACCCAGTACTTC.

This chain connects TRBV5-1 to TRBJ1-1, with D uncertain. The germline V and J ends were trimmed by 3 bases and 1 base, with 10 bases remaining between them. Germline loops: CDR1 SGHRS, CDR2 YFSETQ. The CDR3 sequence is 14 residues long. In DNA form, the CDR3 reads TGCGCCAGCAGCTCCCTTGAAGGGAACACTGAAGCTTTCTTT. Amino acids: CASSSLEGNTEAFF.

This chain uses TRBV18 with TRBJ2-1; D may correspond to TRBD1 or TRBD2 (6 bases each). V was trimmed by 1 base and J by 9 bases, leaving 13 bases between them. CDR3 length: 14 amino acids. Germline V gene data show CDR1 as KGHSH and CDR2 as LQKENI. This CDR3 is CASSPQPGEVEQFF. Written as DNA, the CDR3 is TGTGCCAGCTCACCACAACCAGGGGAGGTTGAGCAGTTCTTC.

This clonotype was observed a handful of times. The J gene is TRBJ2-2, the V gene TRBV11-2, with D maybe TRBD2 (5 bases). The CDR3 has 16 amino acids. With 2 bases removed from V and 5 bases from J, the gap between germline ends came to 15 bases. In germline, CDR1 is SGHAT, CDR2 FQNNGV. CDR3 region: CASSLRRLAKTGELFF. For the CDR3, the DNA is TGTGCCAGCAGCTTACGGCGGCTAGCTAAAACCGGGGAGCTGTTTTTT.

In its sample, this clonotype was seen a few times. Compared with germline, one end of the junction differs, possibly owing to a read error. The V gene is TRBV27, the J gene TRBJ2-1, with a tentative D call TRBD2 (6 bases). CDR1 MNHEY and CDR2 SMNVEV come from the germline V gene (reference sequence). This CDR3 is 17 amino acids long. The CDR3 loop reads CASSSEGPGYSHNEQFF. The CDR3 DNA reads as TGTGCCAGCAGTTCGGAGGGGCCCGGCTACTCCCACAATGAGCAGTTCTTC.

The chain uses TRBV6-5 and TRBJ1-2; no reliable D call. Between the trimmed V and J ends, which lost 2 bases and 2 bases, there was a span of 12 bases. The CDR3 is made up of 15 amino acids. Germline V gives CDR1 MNHEY, CDR2 SVGAGI. The DNA of the CDR3 is TGTGCCAGCAGTTACAGGGTCGACTACAACTATGGCTACACCTTC. Translated: CASSYRVDYNYGYTF.

The J gene is TRBJ2-3, the V gene TRBV28; the D is unclear. The CDR3 runs 11 residues. Trimming took 4 bases from V and 8 from J, leaving 7 bases between them. CDR1 and CDR2 from the germline V gene are MDHEN and SYDVKM. The CDR3 sequence is CASSWPGTQYF. The CDR3 DNA sequence: TGTGCCAGCAGTTGGCCAGGTACGCAGTATTTT.

The chain combines TRBV21-1 with TRBJ2-7; TRBD2, the D gene given by the table, was not confirmed from the DNA. The assigned J gene may be wrong: the sequence end matches TRBJ2-5 better. TRBV21-1 is recorded as a pseudogene. The CDR3 is 17 residues long. The CDR3 coding sequence is TGTGCCAGCGGGGAATATAGCGGGAGAGGTGGAGTTGAGACCCAGTACTTC. Translated: CASGEYSGRGGVETQYF.

This rearrangement joins TRBV6-5 to TRBJ2-1; D is unclear. V lost 5 bases and J 0 bases, leaving 11 bases between the germline ends. This CDR3 region has 15 residues. Germline lookup yields CDR1 MNHEY and CDR2 SVGAGI. The CDR3 DNA sequence: TGTGCCAGCAGTATAGACAAGAGCTCCTACAATGAGCAGTTCTTC. Amino acids: CASSIDKSSYNEQFF.

This chain connects TRBV12-3 or TRBV12-4 to TRBJ2-7; 8 bases agree with TRBD1. The length of the CDR3 is 14 residues. Trimming at V came to 7 bases and at J to 2 bases, leaving 7 bases not matched to a gene. CDR3 loop: CASNIQGAPYEQYF. Here the CDR3 DNA reads TGTGCCAGCAATATTCAGGGGGCCCCCTACGAGCAGTACTTC.

This clonotype has a handful of counts. CDR3 DNA sequence: TGCGCCAGCAGGCTAGCGGGGGGGAGACGCGAGCAGTACTTC. Protein sequence: CASRLAGGRREQYF. The V gene is TRBV10-2, the J gene TRBJ2-5; 12 bases align to TRBD2. Gene TRBJ2-7 matches the end of the DNA better, so the J call may be wrong. Germline V gene sequence: CDR1 WSHSY, CDR2 SAAADI. The CDR3 extends over 14 amino acids.

This clonotype was observed a handful of times. J is TRBJ1-1 and V is TRBV9; D possibly corresponds to TRBD1 (5 bases). Deletions cut 0 bases from V and 4 bases from J, with 13 bases between. There are 15 residues in the CDR3. The germline V gene encodes CDR1 SGDLS and CDR2 YYNGEE. Here the CDR3 reads CASSVGEGSVTEAFF. The CDR3 DNA is TGTGCCAGCAGCGTAGGGGAGGGGTCGGTCACTGAAGCTTTCTTT. Combining the CDR3 with reference TRBV9 and TRBJ1-1 gives the whole variable domain DSGVTQTPKHLITATGQRVTLRCSPRSGDLSVYWYQQSLDQGLQFLIQYYNGEERAKGNILERFSAQQFPDLHSELNLSSLELGDSALYFCASSVGEGSVTEAFFGQGTRLTVV.

The chain employs TRBV18 and TRBJ2-1, with 8 bases identical to TRBD1. In germline, CDR1 is KGHSH, CDR2 LQKENI. The CDR3 covers 14 residues. V shed 6 bases and J 6 bases; nucleotides not matched to a gene: 7. Here the CDR3 DNA reads TGTGCCAGCTCTCGGACAGGGTCTAGCAATGAGCAGTTCTTC. Amino acids: CASSRTGSSNEQFF.

The chain joins TRBV4-1 to TRBJ2-1; no definite D call. The CDR3 spans 15 residues. V shed 2 bases and J shed 2 bases, with 10 bases lying between them. CDR1 MGHRA and CDR2 YSYEKL come from the germline V gene. The CDR3 loop is CASSQFVRPYNEQFF. The CDR3 nucleotides are TGCGCCAGCAGCCAATTCGTACGCCCCTACAATGAGCAGTTCTTC.

There are a few counts of this clonotype. The genes are TRBV25-1 and TRBJ2-2, with 9 bases that match TRBD2. Trimming took 2 bases from V and 6 from J; bases not matched to a gene: 10. The length of the CDR3 is 17 residues. The germline gives CDR1 MGHDK, CDR2 SYGVNS. The CDR3 loop is CASSELGGRAKAGELFF. DNA for the CDR3: TGTGCCAGCAGTGAACTCGGCGGGAGGGCCAAGGCCGGGGAGCTGTTTTTT.

The V and J genes are TRBV3-1 and TRBJ2-2; D gene unclear. The ends were cut back, 10 bases at V and 13 bases at J, with 22 bases in the middle. Germline lookup yields CDR1 LGHDT and CDR2 YNNKEL (reference sequence). This CDR3 has 13 amino acids. For the CDR3, the DNA is TGTGCCACCACACTCCCCGGCGAGGAGAGGCTGTTTTTT. This codes for CATTLPGEERLFF.

This clonotype was observed a handful of times. The rearrangement links TRBV29-1 to TRBJ2-5, with 7 nucleotides matching TRBD2. The J call is doubtful: the DNA matches TRBJ2-1 better. The CDR3 is made up of 12 amino acids. CDR1 and CDR2 from the germline V gene are SQVTM and ANQGSEA. CDR3 coding DNA: TGCAGCGTTGAAGACCGGGGGGATGAGCAGTTCTTC. It is translated as CSVEDRGDEQFF.

This clonotype was recorded only once. The chain couples TRBV21-1 to TRBJ2-5. The DNA matches TRBJ2-7 better at its end, which makes the J call doubtful. TRBV21-1 is designated a pseudogene. This CDR3 is 14 amino acids long. The CDR3 sequence is CASSKGTISYEQYF. The DNA of the CDR3 is TGTGCCAGCAGCAAAGGGACCATCTCCTACGAGCAGTACTTC.

This clonotype was found many times. The V gene is TRBV7-2, the J gene TRBJ2-1; D is undetermined. Trimming took off 1 base at V and 8 bases at J, with 12 bases between the two ends. This CDR3 is 14 amino acids long. Germline CDR1 and CDR2: SGHTA and FQGNSA. The CDR3 sequence is CASSLVPFGHEQFF. The CDR3 nucleotides are TGTGCCAGCAGCTTAGTCCCGTTCGGGCATGAGCAGTTCTTC.

This clonotype was seen only a few times. This chain connects TRBV4-1 to TRBJ1-2, with 7 bases fitting TRBD1. The CDR3 has 15 amino acids. Germline loops: CDR1 MGHRA, CDR2 YSYEKL. The ends lost 0 bases at V and 7 bases at J; junction bases unmatched: 8. The CDR3 loop reads CASSQDQGGIGGYTF. DNA of the CDR3: TGCGCCAGCAGCCAAGATCAGGGGGGGATAGGTGGCTACACCTTC.

In this sample, this clonotype turned up a few times. The V and J genes are TRBV2 and TRBJ2-3; unclear D gene. Germline V gene data show CDR1 as SNHLY and CDR2 as FYNNEI. This CDR3 has 13 amino acids. V shed 7 bases and J shed 1 base, with 9 bases lying between them. The CDR3 sequence: CASNMLGTDTQYF. The DNA for the CDR3 is TGTGCCAGCAACATGCTAGGCACAGATACGCAGTATTTT.

The gene calls are TRBV5-1 and TRBJ2-1; D perhaps matches TRBD2 (6 bases). The CDR3 spans 15 residues. Per the germline V gene, CDR1 is SGHRS and CDR2 is YFSETQ. The ends were cut back, 0 bases at V and 4 bases at J, with 11 bases in the middle. The CDR3 DNA sequence: TGCGCCAGCAGCTTGGGGCGGGGCCGTTACAATGAGCAGTTCTTC. This translates into CASSLGRGRYNEQFF.

This clonotype was detected a few times. The gene calls are TRBV4-3 and TRBJ2-7; 8 positions match TRBD1. CDR1 and CDR2 from the germline V gene are LGHNA and YSLEER. V lost 1 base to trimming and J lost 5 bases; unmatched junction nucleotides: 10. This CDR3 is built from 16 residues. The CDR3: CASSQGSRGRMNEQYF. The CDR3, as DNA: TGCGCCAGCAGCCAAGGCTCCAGGGGGCGAATGAACGAGCAGTACTTC.

The chain employs TRBV6-2 or TRBV6-3 and TRBJ2-7; D is unclear. The germline V and J ends were trimmed by 8 bases and 5 bases, with 10 bases remaining between them. This CDR3 spans 11 amino acids. Germline V gene sequence: CDR1 MNHEY, CDR2 SVGEGT. The DNA for the CDR3 is TGTGCCAGCTCCCGCACAAACGAGCAGTACTTC. This sequence encodes CASSRTNEQYF.